This is a list of T cell receptor beta chains from one sample in a study of blood T cell repertoires in COVID-19. Produced via immunoSEQ multiplex PCR; TCRdb's table is partial and in-frame only. The sample shows approximately 260,000 clones, roughly 86% of them seen only once. Sequencing was performed on peripheral blood. The receptors derive from a man in his late teens or twenties with active or convalescent COVID-19. Both conserved end residues are part of each CDR3. A D gene is named only where the DNA matches it firmly. Rows give clone size only sometimes, using once, few, many, or a class for an expanded clone.

J gene: TRBJ1-2; D gene: .; clone size: .; V gene: TRBV4-1; CDR3 protein: CASSQDLIRGYTF; CDR3 DNA: TGCGCCAGCAGCCAAGATCTCATCAGGGGCTACACCTTC
J gene: TRBJ1-5; D gene: .; clone size: .; V gene: TRBV6-5; CDR3 protein: CASSLDRFNQPQHF; CDR3 DNA: TGTGCCAGCAGTCTCGACAGGTTCAATCAGCCCCAGCATTTT
J gene: TRBJ2-1; D gene: .; clone size: .; V gene: TRBV5-1; CDR3 protein: CASSWFSRSGTSVNEQFF; CDR3 DNA: TGCGCCAGCAGCTGGTTCTCACGCTCCGGGACTTCTGTTAATGAGCAGTTCTTC
J gene: TRBJ1-5; D gene: .; clone size: once; V gene: TRBV6-5; CDR3 protein: CASSPTIQIDQPQHF; CDR3 DNA: TGTGCCAGCAGCCCCACGATACAGATCGATCAGCCCCAGCATTTT
J gene: TRBJ1-6; D gene: TRBD1; clone size: .; V gene: TRBV3-1/TRBV3-2; CDR3 protein: CASSQEVQGNSPLHF; CDR3 DNA: TGTGCCAGCAGCCAAGAAGTACAGGGGAATTCACCCCTCCACTTT
J gene: TRBJ2-5; D gene: TRBD2; clone size: .; V gene: TRBV2; CDR3 protein: CASRSTSGGQETQYF; CDR3 DNA: TGTGCCAGCAGGTCGACTAGCGGGGGGCAAGAGACCCAGTACTTC
J gene: TRBJ1-6; D gene: TRBD1; clone size: once; V gene: TRBV10-3; CDR3 protein: CAISEGTANSPLHF; CDR3 DNA: TGTGCCATCAGTGAGGGGACAGCTAATTCACCCCTCCACTTT
J gene: TRBJ1-5; D gene: TRBD1; clone size: .; V gene: TRBV6-5; CDR3 protein: CASSSQTGNNQPQHF; CDR3 DNA: TGTGCCAGCAGTAGTCAGACAGGGAACAATCAGCCCCAGCATTTT
J gene: TRBJ2-2; D gene: .; clone size: few; V gene: TRBV7-9; CDR3 protein: CASSLVRGTGELFF; CDR3 DNA: TGTGCCAGCAGCTTAGTCCGGGGCACCGGGGAGCTGTTTTTT
J gene: TRBJ1-2; D gene: .; clone size: .; V gene: TRBV24-1; CDR3 protein: CATSDLLDGYTF; CDR3 DNA: TGTGCCACCAGTGATTTACTTGATGGCTACACCTTC
J gene: TRBJ1-2; D gene: .; clone size: .; V gene: TRBV7-9; CDR3 protein: CASSYAPGRGDGYTF; CDR3 DNA: TGTGCCAGCAGCTACGCGCCCGGGAGGGGGGATGGCTACACCTTC
J gene: TRBJ2-7; D gene: TRBD1; clone size: many; V gene: TRBV3-1/TRBV3-2; CDR3 protein: CASSLGTGDTYEQYF; CDR3 DNA: TGTGCCAGCAGCCTTGGGACAGGGGACACCTACGAGCAGTACTTC
J gene: TRBJ2-5; D gene: TRBD1; clone size: .; V gene: TRBV7-2; CDR3 protein: CASSLDRGRGETQYF; CDR3 DNA: TGTGCCAGCAGCTTAGACAGGGGAAGGGGAGAGACCCAGTACTTC
J gene: TRBJ2-5; D gene: TRBD2; clone size: .; V gene: TRBV5-6; CDR3 protein: CASSYSGTRETQYF; CDR3 DNA: TGTGCCAGCAGCTACTCCGGGACTAGAGAGACCCAGTACTTC
J gene: TRBJ1-6; D gene: .; clone size: .; V gene: TRBV11-2; CDR3 protein: CASSPSPGNNSPLHF; CDR3 DNA: TGTGCCAGCAGCCCCTCCCCGGGGAATAATTCACCCCTCCACTTT
J gene: TRBJ2-7; D gene: TRBD1; clone size: .; V gene: TRBV6-2/TRBV6-3; CDR3 protein: CASSAAGQGAGAYEQYF; CDR3 DNA: TGTGCCAGCAGTGCCGCCGGACAGGGGGCTGGGGCCTACGAGCAGTACTTC
J gene: TRBJ2-6; D gene: .; clone size: .; V gene: TRBV30; CDR3 protein: CAGRGEGSGANVLTF; CDR3 DNA: TGTGCCGGCAGGGGGGAAGGCTCTGGGGCCAACGTCCTGACTTTC
J gene: TRBJ2-3; D gene: .; clone size: .; V gene: TRBV6-2/TRBV6-3; CDR3 protein: CASSSGLTTDTQYF; CDR3 DNA: TGTGCCAGCAGTTCCGGACTCACCACAGATACGCAGTATTTT
J gene: TRBJ1-2; D gene: TRBD1; clone size: .; V gene: TRBV9; CDR3 protein: CASSGRGPEGYTF; CDR3 DNA: TGTGCCAGCAGCGGCAGGGGGCCGGAAGGCTACACCTTC
J gene: TRBJ2-7; D gene: .; clone size: .; V gene: TRBV9; CDR3 protein: CASSDDPAGYEQYF; CDR3 DNA: TGTGCCAGCAGCGACGACCCCGCAGGTTACGAGCAGTACTTC
J gene: TRBJ2-4; D gene: .; clone size: .; V gene: TRBV6-2/TRBV6-3; CDR3 protein: CASSPPGGDIQYF; CDR3 DNA: TGTGCCAGCAGCCCCCCCGGAGGGGACATTCAGTACTTC
J gene: TRBJ2-7; D gene: .; clone size: .; V gene: TRBV28; CDR3 protein: CASKIQGHEQYF; CDR3 DNA: TGTGCCAGCAAGATACAGGGCCACGAGCAGTACTTC
J gene: TRBJ2-2; D gene: .; clone size: once; V gene: TRBV5-4; CDR3 protein: CASSPTRGRGDTGELFF; CDR3 DNA: TGTGCCAGCAGTCCTACGAGGGGGCGGGGAGACACCGGGGAGCTGTTTTTT
J gene: TRBJ2-3; D gene: TRBD1; clone size: once; V gene: TRBV6-1; CDR3 protein: CASSEWDRERDTQYF; CDR3 DNA: TGTGCCAGCAGTGAATGGGACAGGGAACGAGATACGCAGTATTTT
J gene: TRBJ2-1; D gene: TRBD1; clone size: few; V gene: TRBV7-9; CDR3 protein: CASSFGQGAGNEQFF; CDR3 DNA: TGTGCCAGCAGCTTCGGACAGGGGGCCGGGAATGAGCAGTTCTTC
J gene: TRBJ1-2; D gene: .; clone size: .; V gene: TRBV12-3/TRBV12-4; CDR3 protein: CADRVFYGYTF; CDR3 DNA: TGTGCCGACAGAGTTTTCTATGGCTACACCTTC
J gene: TRBJ1-2; D gene: .; clone size: .; V gene: TRBV9; CDR3 protein: CASSPGRRGTF; CDR3 DNA: TGTGCCAGCAGCCCAGGTAGACGTGGGACCTTC
J gene: TRBJ1-2; D gene: .; clone size: once; V gene: TRBV28; CDR3 protein: CASSPDTTGYGYTF; CDR3 DNA: TGTGCCAGCAGTCCCGACACGACAGGCTATGGCTACACCTTC
J gene: TRBJ2-1; D gene: .; clone size: .; V gene: TRBV7-9; CDR3 protein: CASSRTVGINEQFF; CDR3 DNA: TGTGCCAGCTCCCGGACAGTAGGAATCAATGAGCAGTTCTTC
J gene: TRBJ2-1; D gene: TRBD2; clone size: .; V gene: TRBV30; CDR3 protein: CAWIAGGYNEQFF; CDR3 DNA: TGTGCCTGGATAGCGGGAGGATACAATGAGCAGTTCTTC
J gene: TRBJ2-1; D gene: .; clone size: once; V gene: TRBV29-1; CDR3 protein: CSVSGNEQFF; CDR3 DNA: TGCAGCGTATCGGGGAATGAGCAGTTCTTC
J gene: TRBJ1-4; D gene: .; clone size: .; V gene: TRBV28; CDR3 protein: CASSLFKGREKLFF; CDR3 DNA: TGTGCCAGCAGTTTATTCAAGGGGAGGGAAAAACTGTTTTTT
J gene: TRBJ1-2; D gene: .; clone size: .; V gene: TRBV18; CDR3 protein: CASSPTAERLWGYTF; CDR3 DNA: TGTGCCAGCTCACCAACAGCCGAAAGACTATGGGGCTACACCTTC
J gene: TRBJ2-7; D gene: .; clone size: .; V gene: TRBV4-3; CDR3 protein: CASSREAGTYEQYF; CDR3 DNA: TGCGCCAGCAGCCGAGAGGCGGGAACTTACGAGCAGTACTTC
J gene: TRBJ1-5; D gene: .; clone size: few; V gene: TRBV11-1; CDR3 protein: CASSLGINQPQHF; CDR3 DNA: TGTGCCAGCAGCTTGGGCATCAATCAGCCCCAGCATTTT
J gene: TRBJ2-7; D gene: .; clone size: .; V gene: TRBV9; CDR3 protein: CASSPRLVSISEQYF; CDR3 DNA: TGTGCCAGCAGCCCGCGACTAGTCTCTATCTCCGAGCAGTACTTC
J gene: TRBJ2-7; D gene: .; clone size: .; V gene: TRBV5-4; CDR3 protein: CASSPPETTRPLEQYF; CDR3 DNA: TGTGCCAGCAGCCCACCGGAGACTACTAGACCCCTCGAGCAGTACTTC
J gene: TRBJ2-1; D gene: TRBD1; clone size: .; V gene: TRBV15; CDR3 protein: CATSRDRGPDRDEQFF; CDR3 DNA: TGTGCCACCAGCAGAGACAGGGGGCCAGATAGAGATGAGCAGTTCTTC
J gene: TRBJ1-4; D gene: .; clone size: .; V gene: TRBV4-3; CDR3 protein: CASRQARRDGEKLFF; CDR3 DNA: TGCGCCAGCAGGCAGGCCCGCAGGGATGGTGAAAAACTGTTTTTT
J gene: TRBJ2-7; D gene: .; clone size: few; V gene: TRBV27; CDR3 protein: CASSVTEGYEQYF; CDR3 DNA: TGTGCCAGCAGCGTAACAGAGGGCTACGAGCAGTACTTC
J gene: TRBJ1-5; D gene: TRBD1; clone size: .; V gene: TRBV13; CDR3 protein: CASSFGQVNQPQHF; CDR3 DNA: TGTGCCAGCAGCTTCGGACAGGTGAATCAGCCCCAGCATTTT
J gene: TRBJ2-5; D gene: .; clone size: .; V gene: TRBV6-5; CDR3 protein: CASSYQTSLETQYF; CDR3 DNA: TGTGCCAGCAGTTATCAGACTAGTTTAGAGACCCAGTACTTC
J gene: TRBJ2-5; D gene: .; clone size: once; V gene: TRBV3-1/TRBV3-2; CDR3 protein: CASSQLQSETQYF; CDR3 DNA: TGTGCCAGCAGCCAACTCCAGTCGGAGACCCAGTACTTC
J gene: TRBJ2-7; D gene: .; clone size: .; V gene: TRBV11-2; CDR3 protein: CASSLGSYEQYF; CDR3 DNA: TGTGCCAGCAGCTTAGGGAGCTACGAGCAGTACTTC
J gene: TRBJ2-5; D gene: TRBD2; clone size: few; V gene: TRBV7-9; CDR3 protein: CASSPTSGEETQYF; CDR3 DNA: TGTGCCAGCAGCCCAACTAGCGGGGAAGAGACCCAGTACTTC
J gene: TRBJ2-7; D gene: TRBD1; clone size: .; V gene: TRBV10-3; CDR3 protein: CAISGTGDYEQYF; CDR3 DNA: TGTGCCATCAGTGGGACAGGGGACTACGAGCAGTACTTC
J gene: TRBJ1-1; D gene: .; clone size: .; V gene: TRBV4-1; CDR3 protein: CASSQAGTLNTEAFF; CDR3 DNA: TGCGCCAGCAGCCAAGCCGGGACACTGAACACTGAAGCTTTCTTT
J gene: TRBJ2-2; D gene: TRBD2; clone size: .; V gene: TRBV4-3; CDR3 protein: CASSQDRLAGEELFF; CDR3 DNA: TGCGCCAGCAGCCAAGACCGGCTAGCGGGGGAGGAGCTGTTTTTT
J gene: TRBJ1-5; D gene: .; clone size: .; V gene: TRBV27; CDR3 protein: CASSPSGYSLGRYGIYSNQPQHF; CDR3 DNA: TGTGCCAGCAGTCCCTCGGGCTACTCACTAGGACGATACGGAATCTATAGCAATCAGCCCCAGCATTTT
J gene: TRBJ1-2; D gene: .; clone size: .; V gene: TRBV3-1/TRBV3-2; CDR3 protein: CASSHDVPGYGYTF; CDR3 DNA: TGTGCCAGCAGCCATGATGTCCCAGGGTACGGCTACACCTTC
J gene: TRBJ2-7; D gene: TRBD1; clone size: once; V gene: TRBV11-1; CDR3 protein: CASSLKTGVAVYEQYF; CDR3 DNA: TGTGCCAGCAGCTTAAAGACAGGGGTCGCCGTCTACGAGCAGTACTTC
J gene: TRBJ1-5; D gene: .; clone size: .; V gene: TRBV6-1; CDR3 protein: CASSEPNRQPQHF; CDR3 DNA: TGTGCCAGCAGTGAACCAAATCGGCAGCCCCAGCATTTT
J gene: TRBJ1-1; D gene: .; clone size: once; V gene: TRBV14; CDR3 protein: CASSLRGGNTEAFF; CDR3 DNA: TGTGCCAGCAGCCTAAGGGGTGGGAACACTGAAGCTTTCTTT
J gene: TRBJ2-5; D gene: TRBD1; clone size: .; V gene: TRBV18; CDR3 protein: CASSPNSGQGMTQYF; CDR3 DNA: TGTGCCAGCTCACCTAATAGCGGACAGGGGATGACCCAGTACTTC
J gene: TRBJ2-7; D gene: TRBD2; clone size: .; V gene: TRBV28; CDR3 protein: CASKASGGAIYEQYF; CDR3 DNA: TGTGCCAGCAAGGCTAGCGGGGGGGCCATTTACGAGCAGTACTTC